The 5 T cell receptor beta chains in this list originate from one sample, sequenced in a study of T cells in Graves' hyperthyroidism and ophthalmopathy. Using RNA transcripts as the source, TCR beta CDR3 regions were amplified. During a first-round RT-PCR of the TCR CDR3, the HTBI primer set was used. Each CDR3 protein gets one entry after TCRdb re-called the multiplex PCR reads with MiXCR. The sample shows around 700,000 distinct CDR3 sequences, approximately 18% of them seen only once. The sequencing sample was made of blood. These receptors were obtained from a woman aged 50 to 60 with Graves' hyperthyroidism that later progressed to Graves' ophthalmopathy.

For this clonotype: This may arise from a read error, as a much more abundant clone is one base away. The rearrangement joins TRBV12-3 or TRBV12-4 to TRBJ1-4, with 7 nucleotides matching TRBD1. The CDR3 length is 17 residues. CDR3 loop: CTSTTTGWISTNEKLFF. The CDR3 DNA sequence: TGTACCAGCACCACGACAGGGTGGATTTCAACTAATGAAAAACTGTTTTTT.

This clonotype was seen repeatedly, ten times or more. V usage is TRBV20-1 and J usage is TRBJ2-3, with 7 bases that match TRBD1. This CDR3 has 14 amino acids. With V trimmed by 5 bases and J by 1 base, 6 bases remained unmatched. The V gene's germline CDR1 is DFQATT and CDR2 SNEGSKA (reference sequence). In DNA form, the CDR3 reads TGCAGTGCTTTCACAGGACAGGGCACAGATACGCAGTATTTT. It encodes CSAFTGQGTDTQYF.

This clonotype was observed a few times. V is TRBV5-1 and J is TRBJ2-7; TRBD1 matches 9 bases. The germline CDR1 and CDR2 sequences are SGHRS and YFSETQ. Trimming cost V 3 bases and J 9 bases; bases outside gene matches: 4. The CDR3 covers 12 residues. CDR3 DNA: TGCGCCAGCAGCTCGGACAGGGGTTCGCAGTACTTC. This translates into CASSSDRGSQYF.

The rearrangement joins TRBV18 to TRBJ2-2; D is undetermined. Deletions cut 2 bases from V and 5 bases from J, with 12 bases between. Looked up from germline, CDR1 is KGHSH and CDR2 is LQKENI. This CDR3 is built from 15 residues. For the CDR3, the DNA is TGTGCCAGCTCACCAAACGGAGCTAATACCGGGGAGCTGTTTTTT. Protein sequence: CASSPNGANTGELFF.

V is TRBV6-1 and J is TRBJ1-5; the match to TRBD1 covers 9 bases. Trimming at V came to 2 bases and at J to 7 bases, leaving 12 bases not matched to a gene. Germline CDR1 is MNHNS and CDR2 is SASEGT. CDR3 length: 17 amino acids. The CDR3, as DNA: TGTGCCAGCAGTGAATCTTTAGGGGGGGACAGGGTACAGCCCCAGCATTTT. Protein sequence: CASSESLGGDRVQPQHF.